The present TCR beta chain was sequenced within a study of T cells in Graves' hyperthyroidism and ophthalmopathy. Trimming removed 1 base from V and 1 base from J, with 8 bases in between. CDR3 length: 14 residues. The germline gives CDR1 SGHRS, CDR2 YFSETQ. Based on clinical symptoms, serum thyroxine and TRAb, thyroid ultrasound and orbital computed tomography, diagnoses were reached. Amplified regions were TCR beta CDR3 sequences from RNA transcripts. With the HTBI primer set, the TCR CDR3 went through a first round of RT-PCR. Using its own MiXCR run on the multiplex PCR reads, TCRdb lists one record per CDR3 protein. The table lists roughly 750,000 distinct CDR3 sequences, 16% of them singletons. Study results and caveats: Blood held most thyroid clonotypes expanded above 0.001 frequency. By a 13 V-J model, ophthalmopathy was set apart from stable hyperthyroidism. Ophthalmopathy, which appeared later, was predicted by the model a median about 6 months before onset.

On this clonotype itself: Its antigen is not identified.

V usage is TRBV5-1 and J usage is TRBJ2-5, with a possible D match to TRBD2 (6 bases). Sequenced input: blood. The origin of this receptor is a man younger than 35 with Graves' hyperthyroidism. In DNA form, the CDR3 reads TGCGCCAGCAGCTTGCCCGGGAGCCAAGAGACCCAGTACTTC. This sequence encodes CASSLPGSQETQYF.